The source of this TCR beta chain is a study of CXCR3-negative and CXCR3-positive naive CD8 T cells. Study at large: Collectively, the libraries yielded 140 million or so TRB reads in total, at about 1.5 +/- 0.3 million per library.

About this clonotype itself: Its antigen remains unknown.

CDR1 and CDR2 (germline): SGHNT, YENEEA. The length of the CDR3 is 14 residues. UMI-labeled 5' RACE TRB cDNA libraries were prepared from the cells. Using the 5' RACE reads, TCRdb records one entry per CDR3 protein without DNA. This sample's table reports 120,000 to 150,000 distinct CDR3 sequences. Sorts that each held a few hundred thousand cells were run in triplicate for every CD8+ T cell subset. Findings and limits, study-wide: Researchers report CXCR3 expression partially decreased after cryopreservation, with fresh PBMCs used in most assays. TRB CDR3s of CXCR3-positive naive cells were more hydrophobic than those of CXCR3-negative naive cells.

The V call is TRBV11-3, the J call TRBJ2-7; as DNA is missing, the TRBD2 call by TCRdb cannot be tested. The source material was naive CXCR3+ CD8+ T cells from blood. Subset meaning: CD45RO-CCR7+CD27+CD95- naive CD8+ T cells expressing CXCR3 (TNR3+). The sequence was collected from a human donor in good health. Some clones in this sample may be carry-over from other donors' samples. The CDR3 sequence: CASSSPGRTYEQYF.